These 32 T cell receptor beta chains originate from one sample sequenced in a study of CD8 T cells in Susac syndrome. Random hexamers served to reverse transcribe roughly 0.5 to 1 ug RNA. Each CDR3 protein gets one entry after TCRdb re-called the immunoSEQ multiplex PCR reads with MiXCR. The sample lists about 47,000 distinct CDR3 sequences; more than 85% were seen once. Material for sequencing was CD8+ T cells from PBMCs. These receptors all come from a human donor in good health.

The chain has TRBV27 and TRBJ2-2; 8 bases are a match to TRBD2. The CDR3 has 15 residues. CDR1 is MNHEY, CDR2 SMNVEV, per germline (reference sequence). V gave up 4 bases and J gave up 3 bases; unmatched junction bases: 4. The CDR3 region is CASSSGLADTGELFF. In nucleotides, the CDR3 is TGTGCCAGCAGTTCTGGACTAGCAGACACCGGGGAGCTGTTTTTT.

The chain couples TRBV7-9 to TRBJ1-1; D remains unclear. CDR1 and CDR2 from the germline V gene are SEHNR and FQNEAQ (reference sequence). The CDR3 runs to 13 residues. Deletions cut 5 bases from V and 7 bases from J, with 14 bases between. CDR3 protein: CASSTSAASEAFF. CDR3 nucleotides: TGTGCCAGCAGCACTTCGGCGGCCAGTGAAGCTTTCTTT.

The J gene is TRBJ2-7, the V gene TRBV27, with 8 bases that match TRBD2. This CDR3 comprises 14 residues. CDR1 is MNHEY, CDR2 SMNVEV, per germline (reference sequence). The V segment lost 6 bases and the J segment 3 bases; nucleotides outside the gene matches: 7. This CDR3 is CASSPLAVRYEQYF. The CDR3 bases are TGTGCCAGCAGCCCACTAGCGGTGCGCTACGAGCAGTACTTC.

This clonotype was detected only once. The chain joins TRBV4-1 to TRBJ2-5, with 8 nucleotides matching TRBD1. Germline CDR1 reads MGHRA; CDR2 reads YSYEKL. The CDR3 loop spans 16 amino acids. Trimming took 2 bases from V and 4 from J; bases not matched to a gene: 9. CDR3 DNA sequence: TGCGCCAGCAGCCAATTCGGACAGGGAGGCGCAGAGACCCAGTACTTC. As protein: CASSQFGQGGAETQYF.

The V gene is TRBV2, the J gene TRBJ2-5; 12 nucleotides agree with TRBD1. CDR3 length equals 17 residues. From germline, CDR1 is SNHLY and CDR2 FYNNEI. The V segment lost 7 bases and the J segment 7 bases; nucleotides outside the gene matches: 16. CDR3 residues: CASIAYGTGGDLGTQYF. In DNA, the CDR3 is TGTGCCAGCATCGCCTATGGGACAGGGGGCGATTTGGGGACCCAGTACTTC.

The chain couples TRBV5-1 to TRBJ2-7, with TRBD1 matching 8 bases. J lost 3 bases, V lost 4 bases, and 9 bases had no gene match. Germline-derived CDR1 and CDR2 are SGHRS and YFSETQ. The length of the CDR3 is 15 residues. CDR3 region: CASSLRQGKFYEQYF. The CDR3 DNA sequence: TGCGCCAGCAGCCTGCGACAGGGGAAGTTCTACGAGCAGTACTTC. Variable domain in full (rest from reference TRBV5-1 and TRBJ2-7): KAGVTQTPRYLIKTRGQQVTLSCSPISGHRSVSWYQQTPGQGLQFLFEYFSETQRNKGNFPGRFSGRQFSNSRSEMNVSTLELGDSALYLCASSLRQGKFYEQYFGPGTRLTVT.

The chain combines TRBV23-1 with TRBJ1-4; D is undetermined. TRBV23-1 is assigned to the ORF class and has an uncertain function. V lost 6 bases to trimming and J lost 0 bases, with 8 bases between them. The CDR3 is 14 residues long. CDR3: CASRPTTTNEKLFF. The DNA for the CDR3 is TGCGCCAGCAGACCGACGACAACTAATGAAAAACTGTTTTTT.

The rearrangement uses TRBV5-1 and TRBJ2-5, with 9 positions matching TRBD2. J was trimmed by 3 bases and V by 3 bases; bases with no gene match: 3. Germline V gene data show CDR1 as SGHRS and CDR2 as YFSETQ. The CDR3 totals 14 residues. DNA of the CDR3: TGCGCCAGCAGCTCGAGACTAGCGGAAGAGACCCAGTACTTC. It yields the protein CASSSRLAEETQYF.

The CDR3 DNA follows: TGTGCCAGCAGCATCACAGGGAATGGCTACACCTTC. Amino acid sequence: CASSITGNGYTF. The chain recombines TRBV7-9 with TRBJ1-2, with a weak D call TRBD1 (6 bases). In germline, CDR1 is SEHNR, CDR2 FQNEAQ (reference sequence). The ends were cut back, 5 bases at V and 6 bases at J, with 10 bases in the middle. This CDR3 is 12 amino acids long.

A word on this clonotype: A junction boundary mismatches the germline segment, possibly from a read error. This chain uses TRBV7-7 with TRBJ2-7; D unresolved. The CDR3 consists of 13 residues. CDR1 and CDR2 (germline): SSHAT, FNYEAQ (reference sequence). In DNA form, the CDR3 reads TGTGCTAGCAGCTTGGCGGAAGACTACGAGCAGTACTTC. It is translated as CASSLAEDYEQYF.

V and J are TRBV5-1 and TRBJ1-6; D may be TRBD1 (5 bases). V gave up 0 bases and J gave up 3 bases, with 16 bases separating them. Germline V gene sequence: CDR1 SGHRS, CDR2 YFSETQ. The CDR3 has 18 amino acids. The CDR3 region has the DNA TGCGCCAGCAGCTTGGAGGGGCACCCCACTGGCTATAATTCACCCCTCCACTTT. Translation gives CASSLEGHPTGYNSPLHF. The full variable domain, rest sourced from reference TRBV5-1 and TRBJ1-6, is KAGVTQTPRYLIKTRGQQVTLSCSPISGHRSVSWYQQTPGQGLQFLFEYFSETQRNKGNFPGRFSGRQFSNSRSEMNVSTLELGDSALYLCASSLEGHPTGYNSPLHFGNGTRLTVT.

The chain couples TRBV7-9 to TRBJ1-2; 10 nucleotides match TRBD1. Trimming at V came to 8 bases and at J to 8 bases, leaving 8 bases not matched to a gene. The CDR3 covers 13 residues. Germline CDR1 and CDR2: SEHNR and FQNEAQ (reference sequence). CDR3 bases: TGTGCCAGCCAGGGACAGGGGAAAGGCGGCTACACCTTC. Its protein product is CASQGQGKGGYTF.

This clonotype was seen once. This CDR3 is CSVEAEIAVSYNEQFF. For the CDR3, the DNA is TGCAGCGTTGAAGCGGAAATAGCGGTTTCCTACAATGAGCAGTTCTTC. V usage is TRBV29-1 and J usage is TRBJ2-1; D is possibly TRBD2 (6 bases). CDR3 length: 16 amino acids. V was clipped by 1 base and J by 1 base, with 14 bases between them. CDR1 is SQVTM, CDR2 ANQGSEA, per germline.

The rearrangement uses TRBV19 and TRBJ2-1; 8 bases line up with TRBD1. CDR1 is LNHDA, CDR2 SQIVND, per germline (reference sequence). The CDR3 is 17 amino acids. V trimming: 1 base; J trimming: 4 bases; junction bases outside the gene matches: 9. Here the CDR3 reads CASSIVVRTGKYNEQFF. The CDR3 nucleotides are TGTGCCAGTAGTATAGTGGTTCGGACAGGGAAATACAATGAGCAGTTCTTC.

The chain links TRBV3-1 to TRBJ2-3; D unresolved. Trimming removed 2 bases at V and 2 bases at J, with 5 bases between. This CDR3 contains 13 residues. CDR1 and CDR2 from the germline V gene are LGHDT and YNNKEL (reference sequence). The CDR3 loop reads CASSQINTDTQYF. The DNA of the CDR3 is TGTGCCAGCAGCCAAATCAACACAGATACGCAGTATTTT.

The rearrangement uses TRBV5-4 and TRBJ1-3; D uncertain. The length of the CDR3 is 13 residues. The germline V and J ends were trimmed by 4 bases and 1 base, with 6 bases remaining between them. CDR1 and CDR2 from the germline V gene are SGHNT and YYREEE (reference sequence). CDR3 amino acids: CASSVLSGNTIYF. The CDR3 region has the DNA TGTGCCAGCAGCGTGTTGTCTGGAAACACCATATATTTT.

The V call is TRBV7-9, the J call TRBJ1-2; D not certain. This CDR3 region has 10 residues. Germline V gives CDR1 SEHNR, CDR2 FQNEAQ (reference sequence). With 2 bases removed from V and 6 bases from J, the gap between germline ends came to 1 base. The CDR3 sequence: CASSLHGYTF. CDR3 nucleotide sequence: TGTGCCAGCAGCTTACATGGCTACACCTTC.

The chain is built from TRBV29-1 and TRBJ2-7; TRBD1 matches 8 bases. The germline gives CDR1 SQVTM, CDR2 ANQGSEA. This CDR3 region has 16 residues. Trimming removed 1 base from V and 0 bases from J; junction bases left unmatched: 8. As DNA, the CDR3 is TGCAGCGTTGAAGTCTGGAGGACAGGGAGCTCCTACGAGCAGTACTTC. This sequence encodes CSVEVWRTGSSYEQYF.

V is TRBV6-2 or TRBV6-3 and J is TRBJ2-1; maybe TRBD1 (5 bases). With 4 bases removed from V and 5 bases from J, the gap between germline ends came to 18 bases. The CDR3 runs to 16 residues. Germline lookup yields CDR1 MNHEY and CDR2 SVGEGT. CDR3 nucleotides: TGTGCCAGCAGTTTAAATTTCGAGACAGACGACAATGAGCAGTTCTTC. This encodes CASSLNFETDDNEQFF.

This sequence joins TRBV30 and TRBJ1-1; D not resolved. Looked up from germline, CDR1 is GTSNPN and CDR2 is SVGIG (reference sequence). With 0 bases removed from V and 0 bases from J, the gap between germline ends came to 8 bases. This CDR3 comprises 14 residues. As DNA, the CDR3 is TGTGCCTGGAGTGTATTGTACCTGAACACTGAAGCTTTCTTT. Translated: CAWSVLYLNTEAFF.

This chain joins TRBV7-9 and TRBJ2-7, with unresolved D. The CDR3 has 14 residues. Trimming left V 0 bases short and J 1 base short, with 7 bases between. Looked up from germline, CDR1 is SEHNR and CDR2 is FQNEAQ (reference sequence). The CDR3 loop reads CASSLAARSYEQYF. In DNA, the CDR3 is TGTGCCAGCAGCTTAGCGGCCAGGTCCTACGAGCAGTACTTC. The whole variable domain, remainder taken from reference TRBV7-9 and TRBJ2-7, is DTGVSQNPRHKITKRGQNVTFRCDPISEHNRLYWYRQTLGQGPEFLTYFQNEAQLEKSRLLSDRFSAERPKGSFSTLEIQRTEQGDSAMYLCASSLAARSYEQYFGPGTRLTVT.

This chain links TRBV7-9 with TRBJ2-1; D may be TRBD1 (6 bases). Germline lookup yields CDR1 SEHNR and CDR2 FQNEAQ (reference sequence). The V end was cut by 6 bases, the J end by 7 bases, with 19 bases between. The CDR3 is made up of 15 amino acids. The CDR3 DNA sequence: TGTGCCAGCAGAAAGGACGGGACACTGGGGAATGAGCAGTTCTTC. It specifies CASRKDGTLGNEQFF.

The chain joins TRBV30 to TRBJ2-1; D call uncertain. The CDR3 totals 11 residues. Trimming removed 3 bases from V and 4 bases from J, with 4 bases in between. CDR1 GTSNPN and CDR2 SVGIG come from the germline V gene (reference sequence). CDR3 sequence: CAWSEYNEQFF. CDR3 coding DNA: TGTGCCTGGAGCGAATACAATGAGCAGTTCTTC.

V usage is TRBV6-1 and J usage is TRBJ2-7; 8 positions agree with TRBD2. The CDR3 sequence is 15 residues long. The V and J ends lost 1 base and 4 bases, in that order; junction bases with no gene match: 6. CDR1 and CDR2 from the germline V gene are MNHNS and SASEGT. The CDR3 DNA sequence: TGTGCCAGCAGTGAAGTTAAGCGGGAGCCGTACGAGCAGTACTTC. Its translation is CASSEVKREPYEQYF.

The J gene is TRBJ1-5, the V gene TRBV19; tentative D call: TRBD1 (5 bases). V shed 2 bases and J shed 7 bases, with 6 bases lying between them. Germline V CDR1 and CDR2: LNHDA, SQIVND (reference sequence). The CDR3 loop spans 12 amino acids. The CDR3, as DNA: TGTGCCAGTAGTATATCAGGGCAGCCCCAGCATTTT. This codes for CASSISGQPQHF. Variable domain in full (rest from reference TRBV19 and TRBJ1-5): DGGITQSPKYLFRKEGQNVTLSCEQNLNHDAMYWYRQDPGQGLRLIYYSQIVNDFQKGDIAEGYSVSREKKESFPLTVTSAQKNPTAFYLCASSISGQPQHFGDGTRLSIL.

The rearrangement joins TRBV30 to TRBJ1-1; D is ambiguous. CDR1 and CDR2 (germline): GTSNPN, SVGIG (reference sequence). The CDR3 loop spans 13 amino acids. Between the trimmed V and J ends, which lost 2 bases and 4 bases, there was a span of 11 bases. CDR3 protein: CAWSLVVGTEAFF. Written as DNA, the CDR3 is TGTGCCTGGAGTCTGGTCGTGGGCACTGAAGCTTTCTTT.

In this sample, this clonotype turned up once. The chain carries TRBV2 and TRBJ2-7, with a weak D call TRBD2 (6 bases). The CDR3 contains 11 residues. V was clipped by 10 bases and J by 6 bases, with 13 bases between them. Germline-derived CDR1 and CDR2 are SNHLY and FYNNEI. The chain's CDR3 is CATVGTREQYF. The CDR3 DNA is TGTGCCACCGTAGGGACTCGCGAGCAGTACTTC.

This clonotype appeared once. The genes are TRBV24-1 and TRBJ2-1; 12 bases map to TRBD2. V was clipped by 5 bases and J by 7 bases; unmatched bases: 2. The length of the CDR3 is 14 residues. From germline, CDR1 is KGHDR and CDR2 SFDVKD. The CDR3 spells CATSATSGRNEQFF. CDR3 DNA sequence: TGTGCCACCAGTGCCACTAGCGGGAGGAATGAGCAGTTCTTC.

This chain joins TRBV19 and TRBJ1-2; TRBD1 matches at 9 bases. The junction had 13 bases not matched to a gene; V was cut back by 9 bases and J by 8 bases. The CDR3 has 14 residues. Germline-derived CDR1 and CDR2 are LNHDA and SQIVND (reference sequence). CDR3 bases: TGTGCCAGCGAACCGGGACAGGGCGCGTTGGGCTACACCTTC. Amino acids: CASEPGQGALGYTF. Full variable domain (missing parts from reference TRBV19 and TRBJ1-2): DGGITQSPKYLFRKEGQNVTLSCEQNLNHDAMYWYRQDPGQGLRLIYYSQIVNDFQKGDIAEGYSVSREKKESFPLTVTSAQKNPTAFYLCASEPGQGALGYTFGSGTRLTVV.

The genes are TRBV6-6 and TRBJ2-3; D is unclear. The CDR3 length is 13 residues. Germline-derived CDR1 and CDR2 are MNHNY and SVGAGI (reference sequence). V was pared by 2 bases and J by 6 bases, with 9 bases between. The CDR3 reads CASSYERTDTQYF. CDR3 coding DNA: TGTGCCAGCAGTTACGAGCGTACGGATACGCAGTATTTT.

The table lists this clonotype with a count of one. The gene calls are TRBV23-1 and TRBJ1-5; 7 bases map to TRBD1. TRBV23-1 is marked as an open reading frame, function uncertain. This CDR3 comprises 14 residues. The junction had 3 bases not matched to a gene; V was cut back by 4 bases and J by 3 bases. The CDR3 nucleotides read TGCGCCAGCAGTCGGGACAGACTCAATCAGCCCCAGCATTTT. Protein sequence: CASSRDRLNQPQHF.

The CDR3 DNA reads TGTGCCAGCAGCCCGGGCCCTCCGGGGATTGCTAATGAAAAACTGTTTTTT. Translating gives CASSPGPPGIANEKLFF. This chain connects TRBV3-1 to TRBJ1-4, with D hard to call. Germline V gene sequence: CDR1 LGHDT, CDR2 YNNKEL (reference sequence). The V and J ends lost 4 bases and 3 bases respectively, with 18 bases between them. The CDR3 has 17 amino acids.